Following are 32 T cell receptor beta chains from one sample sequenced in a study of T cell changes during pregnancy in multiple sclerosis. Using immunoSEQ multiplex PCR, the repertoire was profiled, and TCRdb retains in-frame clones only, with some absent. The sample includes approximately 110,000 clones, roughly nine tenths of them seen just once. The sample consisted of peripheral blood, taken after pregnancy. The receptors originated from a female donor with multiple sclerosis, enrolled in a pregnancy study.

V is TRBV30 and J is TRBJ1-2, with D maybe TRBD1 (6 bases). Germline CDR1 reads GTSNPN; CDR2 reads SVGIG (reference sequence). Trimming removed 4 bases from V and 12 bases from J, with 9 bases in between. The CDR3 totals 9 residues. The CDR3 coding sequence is TGTGCCTGGAACAGGGATCACACCTTC. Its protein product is CAWNRDHTF.

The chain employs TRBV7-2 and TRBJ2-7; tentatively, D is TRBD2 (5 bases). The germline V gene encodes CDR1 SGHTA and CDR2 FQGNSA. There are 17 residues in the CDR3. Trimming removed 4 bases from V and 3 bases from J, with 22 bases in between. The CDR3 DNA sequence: TGTGCCAGCAGCTCGAGGGTGGTGAAACTTGAAAACTACGAGCAGTACTTC. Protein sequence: CASSSRVVKLENYEQYF.

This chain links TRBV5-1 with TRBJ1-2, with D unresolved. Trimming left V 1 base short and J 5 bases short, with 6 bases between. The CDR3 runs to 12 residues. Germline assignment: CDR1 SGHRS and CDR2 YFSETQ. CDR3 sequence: CASSLYGYGYTF. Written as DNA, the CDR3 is TGCGCCAGCAGCTTGTACGGTTATGGCTACACCTTC.

Written as DNA, the CDR3 is TGTGCCAGCAGTTTAAAGAGTAACCACCAGGACCCGGGGGGCGAGCAGTACTTC. Its translation: CASSLKSNHQDPGGEQYF. This chain connects TRBV27 to TRBJ2-7, with TRBD2 matching over 7 bases. The J segment lost 6 bases and the V segment lost 2 bases, leaving 19 bases of the junction unmatched. The CDR3 totals 18 residues. The germline gives CDR1 MNHEY, CDR2 SMNVEV (reference sequence).

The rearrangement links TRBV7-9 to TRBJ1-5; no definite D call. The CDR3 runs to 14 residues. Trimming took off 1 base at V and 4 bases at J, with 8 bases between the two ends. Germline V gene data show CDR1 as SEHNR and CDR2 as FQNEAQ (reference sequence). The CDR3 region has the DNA TGTGCCAGCAGCTTAGTATCGGGAAATCAGCCCCAGCATTTT. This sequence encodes CASSLVSGNQPQHF.

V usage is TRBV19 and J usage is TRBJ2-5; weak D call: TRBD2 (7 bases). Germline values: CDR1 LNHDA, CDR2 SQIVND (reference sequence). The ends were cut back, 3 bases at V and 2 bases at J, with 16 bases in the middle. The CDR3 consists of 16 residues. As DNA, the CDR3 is TGTGCCAGTAGTATCCCGGGGGGCCGGACTCAAGAGACCCAGTACTTC. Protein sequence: CASSIPGGRTQETQYF.

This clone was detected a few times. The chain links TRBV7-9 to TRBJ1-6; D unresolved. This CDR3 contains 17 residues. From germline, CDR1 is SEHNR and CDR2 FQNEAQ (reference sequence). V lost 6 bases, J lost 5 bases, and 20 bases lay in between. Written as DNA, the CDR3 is TGTGCCAGCAGAAACACCCCCCTTTTCGGGAATAATTCACCCCTCCACTTT. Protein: CASRNTPLFGNNSPLHF.

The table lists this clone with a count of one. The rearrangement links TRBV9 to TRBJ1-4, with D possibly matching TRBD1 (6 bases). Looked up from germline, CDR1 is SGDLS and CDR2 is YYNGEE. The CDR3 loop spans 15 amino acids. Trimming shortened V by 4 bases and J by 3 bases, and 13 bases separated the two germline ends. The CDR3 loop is CASSLTQGPNEKLFF. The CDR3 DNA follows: TGTGCCAGCAGCCTCACCCAGGGGCCTAATGAAAAACTGTTTTTT.

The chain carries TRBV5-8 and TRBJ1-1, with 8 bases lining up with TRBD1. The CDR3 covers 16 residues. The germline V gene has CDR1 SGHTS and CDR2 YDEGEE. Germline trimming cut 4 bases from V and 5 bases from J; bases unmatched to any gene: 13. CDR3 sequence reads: CASSHDRGVPRTEAFF. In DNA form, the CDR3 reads TGTGCCAGCAGCCATGACAGGGGCGTCCCCAGGACTGAAGCTTTCTTT.

CDR3 loop: CASTRGQGDQETQYF. The CDR3 region has the DNA TGTGCCAGCACCCGAGGACAGGGGGACCAAGAGACCCAGTACTTC. The chain joins TRBV27 to TRBJ2-5; TRBD1 agrees at 10 bases. The CDR3 covers 15 residues. V dropped 7 bases and J dropped 0; count of bases not matched to a gene: 5. Germline V gene lookup returns CDR1 MNHEY and CDR2 SMNVEV (reference sequence).

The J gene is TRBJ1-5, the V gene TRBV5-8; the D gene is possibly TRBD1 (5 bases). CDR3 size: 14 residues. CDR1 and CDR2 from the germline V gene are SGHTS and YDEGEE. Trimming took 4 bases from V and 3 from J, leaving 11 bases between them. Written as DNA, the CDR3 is TGTGCCAGCAGCAATACAGGATACAATCAGCCCCAGCATTTT. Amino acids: CASSNTGYNQPQHF.

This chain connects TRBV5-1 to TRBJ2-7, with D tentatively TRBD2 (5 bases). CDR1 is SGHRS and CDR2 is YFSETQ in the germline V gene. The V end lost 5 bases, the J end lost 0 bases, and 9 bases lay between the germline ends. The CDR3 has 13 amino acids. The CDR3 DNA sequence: TGCGCCAGCAGTCAGGACTCCTCCTACGAGCAGTACTTC. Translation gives CASSQDSSYEQYF.

The CDR3 coding sequence is TGTGCCAGCAGCCCCAGACAGGGGAAGAGCACAGATACGCAGTATTTT. Protein: CASSPRQGKSTDTQYF. This chain uses TRBV7-2 with TRBJ2-3; TRBD1 matches 8 bases. V trimming: 5 bases; J trimming: 0 bases; junction bases outside the gene matches: 7. The length of the CDR3 is 16 residues. From germline, CDR1 is SGHTA and CDR2 FQGNSA.

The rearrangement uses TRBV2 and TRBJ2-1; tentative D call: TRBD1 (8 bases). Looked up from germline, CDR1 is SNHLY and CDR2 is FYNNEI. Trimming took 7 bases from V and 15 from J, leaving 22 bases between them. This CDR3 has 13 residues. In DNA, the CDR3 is TGTGCCAGCAATACCGCCGCGACAGGGGAGGGGTTCTTC. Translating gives CASNTAATGEGFF.

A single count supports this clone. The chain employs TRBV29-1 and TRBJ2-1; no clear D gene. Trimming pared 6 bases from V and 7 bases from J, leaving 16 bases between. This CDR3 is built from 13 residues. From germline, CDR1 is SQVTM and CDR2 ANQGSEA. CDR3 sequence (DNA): TGCAGCGTGGAGCGAACCGACCGAAATGAGCAGTTCTTC. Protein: CSVERTDRNEQFF.

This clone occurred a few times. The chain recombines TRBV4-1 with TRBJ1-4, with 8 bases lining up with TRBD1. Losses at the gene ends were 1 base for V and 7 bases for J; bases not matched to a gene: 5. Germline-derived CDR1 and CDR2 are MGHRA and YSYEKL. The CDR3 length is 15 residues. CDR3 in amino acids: CASSQAGQGGEKLFF. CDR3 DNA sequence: TGCGCCAGCAGCCAAGCCGGACAGGGTGGTGAAAAACTGTTTTTT.

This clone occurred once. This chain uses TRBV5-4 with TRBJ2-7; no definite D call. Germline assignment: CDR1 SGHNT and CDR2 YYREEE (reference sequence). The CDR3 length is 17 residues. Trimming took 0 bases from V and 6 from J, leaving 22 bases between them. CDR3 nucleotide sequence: TGTGCCAGCAGCTTGGGGTACGGAGAACTGCCCACCGGCGAGCAGTACTTC. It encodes CASSLGYGELPTGEQYF.

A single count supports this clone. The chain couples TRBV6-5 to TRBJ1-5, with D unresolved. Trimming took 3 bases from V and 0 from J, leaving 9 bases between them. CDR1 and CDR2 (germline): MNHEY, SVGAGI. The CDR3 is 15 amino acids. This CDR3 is CASSYEGNSNQPQHF. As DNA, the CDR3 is TGTGCCAGCAGTTATGAGGGCAATAGCAATCAGCCCCAGCATTTT.

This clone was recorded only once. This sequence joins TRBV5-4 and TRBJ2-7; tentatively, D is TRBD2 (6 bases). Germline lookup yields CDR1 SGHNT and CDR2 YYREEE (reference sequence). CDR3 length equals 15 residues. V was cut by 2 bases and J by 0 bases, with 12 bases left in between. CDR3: CASSLGGEVSYEQYF. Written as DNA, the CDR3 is TGTGCCAGCAGCTTAGGAGGGGAGGTCTCCTACGAGCAGTACTTC.

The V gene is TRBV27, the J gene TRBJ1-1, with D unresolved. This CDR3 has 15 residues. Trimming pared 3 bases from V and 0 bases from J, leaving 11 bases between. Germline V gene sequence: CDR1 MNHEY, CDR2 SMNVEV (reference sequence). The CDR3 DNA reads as TGTGCCAGCAGTTTGGAACGAGGAATGAACACTGAAGCTTTCTTT. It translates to CASSLERGMNTEAFF.

Here the CDR3 reads CASTGTSGGETQYF. The CDR3 coding sequence is TGTGCCAGCACTGGGACTAGCGGGGGTGAGACCCAGTACTTC. The chain couples TRBV2 to TRBJ2-5; 14 positions match TRBD2. Germline CDR1 reads SNHLY; CDR2 reads FYNNEI. This CDR3 is built from 14 residues. V trimming: 7 bases; J trimming: 5 bases; junction bases outside the gene matches: 3.

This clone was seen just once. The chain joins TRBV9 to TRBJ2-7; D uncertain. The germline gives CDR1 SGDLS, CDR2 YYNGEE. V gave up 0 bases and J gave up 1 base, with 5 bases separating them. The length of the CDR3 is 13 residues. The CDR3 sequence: CASSVALSYEQYF. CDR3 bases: TGTGCCAGCAGCGTAGCGCTATCCTACGAGCAGTACTTC.

CDR3 bases: TGTGCCAGCAGCCCGGGACTAGCCGAGACCCAGTACTTC. As protein: CASSPGLAETQYF. The V call is TRBV11-2, the J call TRBJ2-5; TRBD2 aligns across 9 bases. CDR3 size: 13 residues. The V and J ends lost 5 bases and 5 bases, in that order; junction bases with no gene match: 3. Germline assignment: CDR1 SGHAT and CDR2 FQNNGV. The whole variable domain, filled in from reference TRBV11-2 and TRBJ2-5, reads EAGVAQSPRYKIIEKRQSVAFWCNPISGHATLYWYQQILGQGPKLLIQFQNNGVVDDSQLPKDRFSAERLKGVDSTLKIQPAKLEDSAVYLCASSPGLAETQYFGPGTRLLVL.

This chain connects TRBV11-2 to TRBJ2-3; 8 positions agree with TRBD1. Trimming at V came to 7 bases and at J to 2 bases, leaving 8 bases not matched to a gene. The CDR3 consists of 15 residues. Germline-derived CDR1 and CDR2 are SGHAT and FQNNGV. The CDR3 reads CASTSTGDFTDTQYF. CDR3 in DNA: TGTGCCAGCACCTCGACAGGGGACTTCACAGATACGCAGTATTTT.

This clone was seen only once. In DNA form, the CDR3 reads TGTGCCAGCAGCCCCCTTGCTTTTGGGCAGGGGTGGGAGAACACTGAAGCTTTCTTT. Translating it yields CASSPLAFGQGWENTEAFF. The gene calls are TRBV9 and TRBJ1-1; D may be TRBD1 (6 bases). V was cut by 4 bases and J by 1 base, with 26 bases left in between. CDR1 and CDR2 (germline): SGDLS, YYNGEE. The CDR3 extends over 19 amino acids.

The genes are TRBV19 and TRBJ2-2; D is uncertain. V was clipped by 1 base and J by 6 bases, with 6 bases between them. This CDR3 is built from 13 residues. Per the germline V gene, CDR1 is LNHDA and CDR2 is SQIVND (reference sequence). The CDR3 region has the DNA TGTGCCAGTAGTATAGGAGTCCCCGGGGAGCTGTTTTTT. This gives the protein CASSIGVPGELFF.

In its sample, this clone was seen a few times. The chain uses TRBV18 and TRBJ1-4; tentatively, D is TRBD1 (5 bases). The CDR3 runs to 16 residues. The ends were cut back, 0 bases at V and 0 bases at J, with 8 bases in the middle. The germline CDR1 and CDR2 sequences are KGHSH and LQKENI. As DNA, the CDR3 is TGTGCCAGCTCACCACCGACAGCTGCAACTAATGAAAAACTGTTTTTT. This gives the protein CASSPPTAATNEKLFF.

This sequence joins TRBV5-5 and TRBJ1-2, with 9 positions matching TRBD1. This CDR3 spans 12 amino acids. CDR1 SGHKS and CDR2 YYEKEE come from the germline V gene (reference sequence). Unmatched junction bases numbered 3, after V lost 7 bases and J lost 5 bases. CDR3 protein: CASVGTGYGYTF. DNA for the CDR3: TGTGCCAGCGTCGGGACAGGGTATGGCTACACCTTC.

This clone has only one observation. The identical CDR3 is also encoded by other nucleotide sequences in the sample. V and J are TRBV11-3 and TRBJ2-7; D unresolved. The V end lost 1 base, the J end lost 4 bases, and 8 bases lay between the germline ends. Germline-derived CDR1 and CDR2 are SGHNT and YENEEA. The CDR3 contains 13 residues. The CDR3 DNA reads TGTGCCAGCAGCTTAGGCCCCCTATACGAGCAGTACTTC. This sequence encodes CASSLGPLYEQYF. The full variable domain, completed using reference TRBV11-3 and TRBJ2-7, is EAGVVQSPRYKIIEKKQPVAFWCNPISGHNTLYWYLQNLGQGPELLIRYENEEAVDDSQLPKDRFSAERLKGVDSTLKIQPAELGDSAVYLCASSLGPLYEQYFGPGTRLTVT.

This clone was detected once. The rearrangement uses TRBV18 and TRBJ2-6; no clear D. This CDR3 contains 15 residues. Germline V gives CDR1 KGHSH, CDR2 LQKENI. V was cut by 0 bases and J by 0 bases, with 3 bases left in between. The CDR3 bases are TGTGCCAGCTCACCACCTAGCTCTGGGGCCAACGTCCTGACTTTC. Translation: CASSPPSSGANVLTF.

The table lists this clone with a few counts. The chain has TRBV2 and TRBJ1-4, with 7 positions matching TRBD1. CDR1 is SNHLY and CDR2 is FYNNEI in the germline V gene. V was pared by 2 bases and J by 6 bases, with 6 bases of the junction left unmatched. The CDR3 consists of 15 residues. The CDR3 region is CASSEPQGLDEKLFF. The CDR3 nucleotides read TGTGCCAGCAGTGAACCACAGGGGTTAGATGAAAAACTGTTTTTT.

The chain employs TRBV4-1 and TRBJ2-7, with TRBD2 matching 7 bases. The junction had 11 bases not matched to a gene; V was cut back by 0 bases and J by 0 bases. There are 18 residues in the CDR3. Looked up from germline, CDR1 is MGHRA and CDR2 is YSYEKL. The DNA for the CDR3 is TGCGCCAGCAGCCAAGAGGGGGGGTCGGGGGTTAGCTCCTACGAGCAGTACTTC. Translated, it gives CASSQEGGSGVSSYEQYF.